Each of the 27 T cell receptor beta chains below was sequenced from the same sample in a study of blood T cell repertoires in COVID-19. Repertoires were generated with immunoSEQ multiplex PCR, while TCRdb's copy carries only in-frame clones and drops some. This sample has about 230,000 clones, with roughly 80% found just once. The sequenced sample consisted of peripheral blood. The source of these receptors is a woman between 65 and 79 years old with active or convalescent COVID-19.

The genes are TRBV28 and TRBJ2-7; tentatively, D is TRBD2 (5 bases). This CDR3 is built from 11 residues. V shed 6 bases and J shed 7 bases, with 10 bases lying between them. CDR1 is MDHEN and CDR2 is SYDVKM in the germline V gene. Written as DNA, the CDR3 is TGTGCCAGCAGACTCACGGGGGAGCAGTACTTC. Its translation is CASRLTGEQYF.

This clone has a count of ten or more. This chain connects TRBV2 to TRBJ2-1; 12 bases agree with TRBD2. There are 15 residues in the CDR3. Germline V gene sequence: CDR1 SNHLY, CDR2 FYNNEI. The V segment lost 6 bases and the J segment 8 bases; nucleotides outside the gene matches: 8. The CDR3 loop is CASRGLAGGKYEQFF. CDR3 coding DNA: TGTGCCAGCAGGGGACTAGCGGGTGGAAAATATGAGCAGTTCTTC.

The chain uses TRBV5-1 and TRBJ1-2, with TRBD1 matching 7 bases. CDR1 SGHRS and CDR2 YFSETQ come from the germline V gene. CDR3 size: 14 residues. The junction had 9 bases not matched to a gene; V was cut back by 4 bases and J by 6 bases. The CDR3 spells CASSPTGIFDGYTF. DNA of the CDR3: TGCGCCAGCAGCCCGACAGGGATATTTGATGGCTACACCTTC.

A few counts support this clone. The CDR3 sequence is CASSLSARSLGANVLTF. CDR3 DNA: TGTGCCAGCAGCCTTTCTGCCCGCTCTCTAGGGGCCAACGTCCTGACTTTC. This rearrangement joins TRBV3-1 (or the pseudogene TRBV3-2) to TRBJ2-6; no firm D call. Trimming removed 4 bases from V and 4 bases from J, with 17 bases in between. Germline CDR1 LGHDT, CDR2 YNNKEL (reference sequence). The CDR3 length is 17 residues.

The chain couples TRBV9 to TRBJ2-2, with 8 bases that match TRBD2. V was pared by 5 bases and J by 4 bases, with 7 bases of the junction left unmatched. Germline V gene sequence: CDR1 SGDLS, CDR2 YYNGEE. The CDR3 is 15 amino acids. This CDR3 reads CASRQSLAVTGELFF. The CDR3 DNA reads TGTGCCAGCAGGCAGTCACTAGCGGTCACCGGGGAGCTGTTTTTT.

The chain links TRBV6-6 to TRBJ2-1, with D maybe TRBD2 (6 bases). The CDR3 length is 14 residues. Germline V gives CDR1 MNHNY, CDR2 SVGAGI (reference sequence). V lost 6 bases and J 6 bases, leaving 15 bases between the germline ends. The CDR3 nucleotides read TGTGCCAGCAGGGGAGGCCCCGCGCTCAATGAGCAGTTCTTC. Translating it yields CASRGGPALNEQFF.

The V gene is TRBV12-3 or TRBV12-4, the J gene TRBJ1-2, with D unclear. The CDR3 has 12 amino acids. Trimming shortened V by 4 bases and J by 7 bases, and 10 bases separated the two germline ends. The DNA of the CDR3 is TGTGCCAGCAGTTGGACTATAGGTGGCTACACCTTC. As protein: CASSWTIGGYTF.

This rearrangement joins TRBV10-3 to TRBJ1-1; 10 bases align to TRBD1. This CDR3 has 18 amino acids. In germline, CDR1 is ENHRY, CDR2 SYGVKD. The J segment lost 0 bases and the V segment lost 3 bases, leaving 10 bases of the junction unmatched. The chain's CDR3 is CAISDAPLGQGLNTEAFF. As DNA, the CDR3 is TGTGCCATCAGTGATGCCCCCTTGGGACAGGGGTTGAACACTGAAGCTTTCTTT.

The V and J genes are TRBV29-1 and TRBJ2-1, with 9 nucleotides matching TRBD2. From germline, CDR1 is SQVTM and CDR2 ANQGSEA. Losses at the gene ends were 6 bases for V and 6 bases for J; bases not matched to a gene: 3. This CDR3 has 12 amino acids. The CDR3 loop reads CSVYSGGNEQFF. The CDR3 nucleotides are TGCAGCGTGTATAGCGGGGGCAATGAGCAGTTCTTC.

Concerning this clone: Other DNA sequences of this sample code for an identical CDR3. The chain combines TRBV5-1 with TRBJ2-3; maybe TRBD1 (6 bases). The germline V gene has CDR1 SGHRS and CDR2 YFSETQ. The CDR3 length is 14 residues. V lost 4 bases and J 0 bases, leaving 9 bases between the germline ends. In DNA, the CDR3 is TGCGCCAGCAGCCCAGGACAGAGCACAGATACGCAGTATTTT. Translated: CASSPGQSTDTQYF.

The J gene is TRBJ2-7, the V gene TRBV5-1, with 7 bases aligning to TRBD2. V shed 6 bases and J 6 bases; nucleotides not matched to a gene: 12. The CDR3 is made up of 14 amino acids. The V gene's germline CDR1 is SGHRS and CDR2 YFSETQ. The CDR3 region is CASNTAGEEGEQYF. CDR3 DNA sequence: TGCGCCAGCAATACCGCGGGGGAAGAGGGCGAGCAGTACTTC.

V gene TRBV27 combines with J gene TRBJ1-1; no clear D gene. The CDR3 is 14 amino acids. Germline CDR1 and CDR2: MNHEY and SMNVEV (reference sequence). With 5 bases removed from V and 1 base from J, the gap between germline ends came to 11 bases. For the CDR3, the DNA is TGTGCCAGCAGTACTTTCGAGGGGAACACTGAAGCTTTCTTT. Translated, it gives CASSTFEGNTEAFF.

V gene TRBV30 combines with J gene TRBJ1-3, with D perhaps TRBD1 (6 bases). V lost 4 bases to trimming and J lost 2 bases, with 9 bases between them. Per germline, CDR1 GTSNPN and CDR2 SVGIG (reference sequence). The CDR3 loop spans 13 amino acids. The CDR3 loop reads CAWNRVAGNTIYF. The CDR3 bases are TGTGCCTGGAACAGGGTAGCTGGAAACACCATATATTTT.

This chain links TRBV7-6 with TRBJ2-5; D might be TRBD2 (5 bases). Trimming cost V 6 bases and J 2 bases, with 16 bases left between them. Germline V gene sequence: CDR1 SGHVS, CDR2 FNYEAQ. The CDR3 is made up of 15 amino acids. CDR3 DNA sequence: TGTGCCAGCAGTCCTATTTCAGGAGGACAAGAGACCCAGTACTTC. Translation: CASSPISGGQETQYF. Filled out from reference TRBV7-6 and TRBJ2-5, the complete variable domain reads GAGVSQSPRYKVTKRGQDVALRCDPISGHVSLYWYRQALGQGPEFLTYFNYEAQQDKSGLPNDRFSAERPEGSISTLTIQRTEQRDSAMYRCASSPISGGQETQYFGPGTRLLVL.

The gene calls are TRBV7-2 and TRBJ2-7, with D possibly being TRBD1 (6 bases). This CDR3 spans 17 amino acids. V shed 2 bases and J shed 5 bases, with 22 bases lying between them. Germline CDR1 and CDR2: SGHTA and FQGNSA. CDR3 amino acids: CASSLTPGLQGLHEQYF. CDR3 coding DNA: TGTGCCAGCAGCTTAACCCCGGGGCTACAGGGCTTACACGAGCAGTACTTC.

A single count supports this clone. This sequence joins TRBV6-6 and TRBJ2-3; the match to TRBD2 covers 10 bases. Unmatched junction bases numbered 6, after V lost 6 bases and J lost 6 bases. CDR1 MNHNY and CDR2 SVGAGI come from the germline V gene (reference sequence). This CDR3 is 14 amino acids long. The CDR3: CASRPSGSSDTQYF. The DNA of the CDR3 is TGTGCCAGCAGACCTAGCGGGAGCTCGGATACGCAGTATTTT.

This clone was found a few times. This chain links TRBV4-1 with TRBJ2-4; D is perhaps TRBD2 (7 bases). V lost 3 bases to trimming and J lost 3 bases, with 15 bases between them. This CDR3 is built from 16 residues. Looked up from germline, CDR1 is MGHRA and CDR2 is YSYEKL. The CDR3 DNA reads as TGCGCCAGCAGCCACCCAAGGGGGGGCGGCAAAAACATTCAGTACTTC. This gives the protein CASSHPRGGGKNIQYF.

This chain joins TRBV28 and TRBJ1-5, with 7 bases that match TRBD1. V gave up 7 bases and J gave up 5 bases; unmatched junction bases: 8. There are 14 residues in the CDR3. Germline CDR1 reads MDHEN; CDR2 reads SYDVKM. In nucleotides, the CDR3 is TGTGCCAGCACCGTGACAGGGAAGCATCAGCCCCAGCATTTT. Translation: CASTVTGKHQPQHF.

This chain connects TRBV7-3 to TRBJ2-5; D might be TRBD2 (5 bases). The length of the CDR3 is 13 residues. Germline assignment: CDR1 SGHTA and CDR2 FQGTGA. V was pared by 5 bases and J by 5 bases, with 12 bases between. The CDR3: CASSDSRGETQYF. For the CDR3, the DNA is TGTGCCAGCAGCGATTCTAGAGGGGAGACCCAGTACTTC. The whole variable domain, remainder taken from reference TRBV7-3 and TRBJ2-5, is GAGVSQTPSNKVTEKGKYVELRCDPISGHTALYWYRQSLGQGPEFLIYFQGTGAADDSGLPNDRFFAVRPEGSVSTLKIQRTERGDSAVYLCASSDSRGETQYFGPGTRLLVL.

This chain links TRBV7-9 with TRBJ2-3; possibly TRBD1 for D (5 bases). V shed 2 bases and J shed 4 bases, with 10 bases lying between them. The CDR3 covers 14 residues. Germline CDR1 and CDR2: SEHNR and FQNEAQ (reference sequence). CDR3 in amino acids: CASSLQGWADTQYF. The CDR3 coding sequence is TGTGCCAGCAGCTTACAGGGTTGGGCAGATACGCAGTATTTT.

The chain combines TRBV5-1 with TRBJ2-3; the D is unclear. CDR1 is SGHRS, CDR2 YFSETQ, per germline. Trimming removed 4 bases at V and 6 bases at J, with 12 bases between. The CDR3 is 13 residues long. The CDR3 loop reads CASSGLELDTQYF. Written as DNA, the CDR3 is TGCGCCAGCAGCGGGCTGGAATTGGATACGCAGTATTTT.

Here the CDR3 reads CASSLRGQPQHF. CDR3 bases: TGTGCCAGCAGCCTTCGCGGTCAGCCCCAGCATTTT. The V gene is TRBV28, the J gene TRBJ1-5, with no clear D. The germline gives CDR1 MDHEN, CDR2 SYDVKM. Trimming shortened V by 6 bases and J by 6 bases, and 9 bases separated the two germline ends. The CDR3 contains 12 residues.

The chain carries TRBV24-1 and TRBJ2-1; D may be TRBD2 (5 bases). This CDR3 has 14 amino acids. Germline V gives CDR1 KGHDR, CDR2 SFDVKD. V was trimmed by 7 bases and J by 6 bases, leaving 15 bases between them. CDR3: CATRESLASNEQFF. The CDR3 DNA follows: TGTGCCACCAGGGAGTCCCTAGCCTCCAATGAGCAGTTCTTC.

The V call is TRBV10-3, the J call TRBJ1-5; the match to TRBD1 covers 9 bases. The CDR3 covers 16 residues. CDR1 is ENHRY and CDR2 is SYGVKD in the germline V gene. V shed 3 bases and J 1 base; nucleotides not matched to a gene: 4. CDR3 residues: CAISEQGALSNQPQHF. The DNA for the CDR3 is TGTGCCATCAGTGAACAGGGGGCCTTAAGCAATCAGCCCCAGCATTTT.

This clone was seen only a few times. J is TRBJ1-1 and V is TRBV2; D remains ambiguous. There are 16 residues in the CDR3. Germline V CDR1 and CDR2: SNHLY, FYNNEI. V lost 0 bases and J 6 bases, leaving 17 bases between the germline ends. The CDR3 sequence: CASSEAAGQFVPEAFF. The CDR3, as DNA: TGTGCCAGCAGTGAAGCTGCAGGTCAGTTTGTCCCTGAAGCTTTCTTT. Looking up the rest from reference TRBV2 and TRBJ1-1 gives the full variable domain: EPEVTQTPSHQVTQMGQEVILRCVPISNHLYFYWYRQILGQKVEFLVSFYNNEISEKSEIFDDQFSVERPDGSNFTLKIRSTKLEDSAMYFCASSEAAGQFVPEAFFGQGTRLTVV.

This rearrangement joins TRBV6-2 or TRBV6-3 to TRBJ2-5; D is unclear. CDR1 MNHEY and CDR2 SVGEGT come from the germline V gene. The CDR3 sequence is 12 residues long. V was pared by 2 bases and J by 3 bases, with 4 bases between. CDR3 sequence: CASSYPEETQYF. In DNA form, the CDR3 reads TGTGCCAGCAGTTACCCGGAAGAGACCCAGTACTTC.

This clone has just one count. The rearrangement joins TRBV13 to TRBJ2-1, with 10 bases that match TRBD2. V lost 1 base and J lost 6; bases outside the gene matches: 3. CDR3 size: 15 residues. Germline CDR1 PRHDT, CDR2 FYEKMQ (reference sequence). The CDR3 DNA follows: TGTGCCAGCAGCTTAGCAGCGGGGGGGGCCAATGAGCAGTTCTTC. Amino acids: CASSLAAGGANEQFF.